This record looks at one T cell receptor (beta chain) sequence and its context. Some clones are missing from TCRdb's copy, which holds only in-frame ones; the method was immunoSEQ multiplex PCR. The top ten clones hold 58% of a sample with more than 15,000 clones, 88% of them seen once. The CDR3 is made up of 12 amino acids. Germline loops: CDR1 SGHAT, CDR2 FQNNGV. V lost 7 bases and J lost 11, with 17 bases in between. This record comes from a study of lymphopenia after photon versus proton radiotherapy. This TCR was recovered from a woman in her sixties or seventies with cholangiocarcinoma. Some clones in this sample may be carry-over from other donors' samples. Sample: peripheral blood, taken from a patient treated with proton-based radiotherapy. The chain combines TRBV11-2 with TRBJ1-1; a possible D gene is TRBD1 (6 bases). The CDR3 DNA is TGTGCCAGCACAGCTATGGCAGGGGCGGCTTTCTTT. This sequence encodes CASTAMAGAAFF.